This is a list of T cell receptor beta chains from one sample in a study of OX40 agonist ivuxolimab in advanced cancers. TCRdb's copy holds only in-frame clones and misses some; the assay was immunoSEQ multiplex PCR. The sample has about 93,000 clones, 90% to 95% seen once. The sample here was CD4+ or CD8+ T cells sorted from blood, taken in a trial of the OX40 agonist ivuxolimab. These receptors were collected from an adult with an advanced solid tumor such as melanoma, head and neck, liver or kidney cancer. CDR3s include the opening cysteine and the closing phenylalanine or tryptophan. The D gene is left open where the match is weak. Size tells how often a clone was seen (once, few, many) or the class of an expanded clone, and some rows leave it out.

-	-	TRBV13	TRBJ2-7	TGTGCCAGCAGCTTGGGGTACGAGCAGTACTTC	CASSLGYEQYF
once	-	TRBV6-1	TRBJ1-3	TGTGCCAGCAGTGGCCCGAGAAACACCATATATTTT	CASSGPRNTIYF
-	TRBD1	TRBV5-1	TRBJ2-2	TGCGCCAGCAGCACTGGACAGGGTAACCCCACCGGGGAGCTGTTTTTT	CASSTGQGNPTGELFF
-	-	TRBV2	TRBJ2-7	TGTGCCAGTGACAGACTCTACGAGCAGTACTTC	CASDRLYEQYF
-	-	TRBV18	TRBJ2-3	TGTGCCAGCTCACCAAGGGGGTCGGCAGATACGCAGTATTTT	CASSPRGSADTQYF
-	TRBD1	TRBV6-6	TRBJ2-3	TGTGCCAGCAGTTCCCAGACAGGGACAGATACGCAGTATTTT	CASSSQTGTDTQYF
-	-	TRBV5-1	TRBJ1-1	TGCGCCAGCAGCTTGGGGCAGGCATCAGATGAAGCTTTCTTT	CASSLGQASDEAFF
-	TRBD2	TRBV5-1	TRBJ2-1	TGCGCCAGCAGCTTAGAGACTAGCGGGAGCGGGGAGCAGTTCTTC	CASSLETSGSGEQFF
-	-	TRBV9	TRBJ2-1	TGTGCCAGCAGCGAGCCGGGCCACTACAATGAGCAGTTCTTC	CASSEPGHYNEQFF
-	-	TRBV11-2	TRBJ1-1	TGTGCCAGCAGCTTACAGGTTGGTATATCAGGCCGGAGGACTGAAGCTTTCTTT	CASSLQVGISGRRTEAFF
-	-	TRBV30	TRBJ1-5	TGTGCCTGGAGTGTACGCCCTCCCGGGACGGCCAAAAATAGCAATCAGCCCCAGCATTTT	CAWSVRPPGTAKNSNQPQHF
-	TRBD2	TRBV29-1	TRBJ2-2	TGCAGCGCTGATACGCGGGGGGACTCTGGGGAGCTGTTTTTT	CSADTRGDSGELFF
-	TRBD1	TRBV6-1	TRBJ2-7	TGTGCCAGCGGAAATACAGGGGGCAACGAGCAGTACTTC	CASGNTGGNEQYF
-	-	TRBV6-4	TRBJ2-7	TGTGCCAGCAGTGACTCGCCCGGCTACGAGCAGTACTTC	CASSDSPGYEQYF
-	TRBD2	TRBV7-9	TRBJ2-1	TGTGCCGTCAGACCGGAAGCGGGAGGGCCCGATGAGCAGTTCTTC	CAVRPEAGGPDEQFF
-	-	TRBV25-1	TRBJ1-1	TGTGCCAGCACGGGACTGGGGGGGAACACTGAAGCTTTCTTT	CASTGLGGNTEAFF